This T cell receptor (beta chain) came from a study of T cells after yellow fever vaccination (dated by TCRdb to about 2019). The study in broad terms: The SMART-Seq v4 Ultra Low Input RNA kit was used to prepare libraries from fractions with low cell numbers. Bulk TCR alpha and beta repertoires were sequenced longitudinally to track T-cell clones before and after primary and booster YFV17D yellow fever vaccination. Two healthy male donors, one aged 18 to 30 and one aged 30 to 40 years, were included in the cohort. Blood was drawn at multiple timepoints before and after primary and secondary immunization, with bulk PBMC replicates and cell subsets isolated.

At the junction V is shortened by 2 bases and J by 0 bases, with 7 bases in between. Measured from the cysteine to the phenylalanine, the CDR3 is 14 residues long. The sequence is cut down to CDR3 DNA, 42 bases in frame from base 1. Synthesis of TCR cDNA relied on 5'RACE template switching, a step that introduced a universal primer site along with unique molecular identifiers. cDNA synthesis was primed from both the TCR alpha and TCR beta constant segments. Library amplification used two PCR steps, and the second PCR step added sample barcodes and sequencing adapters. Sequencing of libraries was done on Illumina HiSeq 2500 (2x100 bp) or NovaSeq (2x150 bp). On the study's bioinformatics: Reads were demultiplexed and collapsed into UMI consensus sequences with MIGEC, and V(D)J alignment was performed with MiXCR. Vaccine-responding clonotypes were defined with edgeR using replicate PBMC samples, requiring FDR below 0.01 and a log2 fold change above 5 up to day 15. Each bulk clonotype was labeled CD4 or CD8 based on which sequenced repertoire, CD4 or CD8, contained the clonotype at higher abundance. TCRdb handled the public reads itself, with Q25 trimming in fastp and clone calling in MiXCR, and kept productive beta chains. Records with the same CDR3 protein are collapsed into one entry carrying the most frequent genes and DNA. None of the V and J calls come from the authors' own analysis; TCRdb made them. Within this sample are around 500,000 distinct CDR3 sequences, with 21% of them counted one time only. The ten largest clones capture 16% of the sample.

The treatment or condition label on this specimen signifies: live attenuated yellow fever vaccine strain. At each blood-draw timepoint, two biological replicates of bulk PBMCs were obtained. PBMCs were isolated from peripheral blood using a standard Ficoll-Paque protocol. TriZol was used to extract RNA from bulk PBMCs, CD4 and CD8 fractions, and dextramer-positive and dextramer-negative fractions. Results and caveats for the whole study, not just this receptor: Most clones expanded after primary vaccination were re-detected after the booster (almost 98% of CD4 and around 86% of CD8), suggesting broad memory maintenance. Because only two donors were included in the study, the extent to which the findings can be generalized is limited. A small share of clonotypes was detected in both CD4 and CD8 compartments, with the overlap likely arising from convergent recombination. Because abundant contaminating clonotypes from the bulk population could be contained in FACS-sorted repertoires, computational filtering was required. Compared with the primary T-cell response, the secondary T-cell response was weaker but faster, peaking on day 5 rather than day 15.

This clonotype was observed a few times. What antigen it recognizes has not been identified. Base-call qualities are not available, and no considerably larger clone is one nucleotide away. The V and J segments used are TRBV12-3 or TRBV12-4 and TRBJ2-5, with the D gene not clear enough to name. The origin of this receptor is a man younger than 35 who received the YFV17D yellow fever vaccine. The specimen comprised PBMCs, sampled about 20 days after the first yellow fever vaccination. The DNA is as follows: TGTGCCAGCAGTTTATGGATTCACCAAGAGACCCAGTACTTC. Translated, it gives CASSLWIHQETQYF.